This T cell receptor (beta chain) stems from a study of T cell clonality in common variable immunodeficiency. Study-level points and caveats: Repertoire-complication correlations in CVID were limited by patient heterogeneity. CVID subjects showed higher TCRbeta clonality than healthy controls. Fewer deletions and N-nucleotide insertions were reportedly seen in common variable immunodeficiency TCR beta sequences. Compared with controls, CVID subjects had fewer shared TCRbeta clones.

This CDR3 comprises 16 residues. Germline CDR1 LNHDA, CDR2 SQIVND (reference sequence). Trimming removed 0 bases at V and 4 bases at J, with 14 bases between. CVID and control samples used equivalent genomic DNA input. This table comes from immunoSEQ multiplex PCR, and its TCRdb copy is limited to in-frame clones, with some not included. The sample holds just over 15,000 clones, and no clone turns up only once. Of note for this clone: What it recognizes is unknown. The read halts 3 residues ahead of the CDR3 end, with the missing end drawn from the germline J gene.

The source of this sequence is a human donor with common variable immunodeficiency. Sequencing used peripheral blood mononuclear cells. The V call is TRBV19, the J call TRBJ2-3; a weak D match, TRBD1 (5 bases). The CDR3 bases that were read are TGTGCCAGTAGTATAGACCAGGGAAATGGGGCAGATACG. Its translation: CASSIDQGNGADT. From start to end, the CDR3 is CASSIDQGNGADTQYF.